The present entry profiles one TCR delta chain with its context. Antigen: not known. With a far larger clone one base away, a read error is the likely cause. Other nucleotide sequences from this sample produce the same CDR3. The CDR3 length is 22 residues. Germline V gene data show CDR1 as TSWWSYY and CDR2 as QGS. Flow sorting of PBMC yielded separate Vgamma9/Vdelta2+ and Vdelta2-negative gammadelta T cell populations for bulk repertoire analysis. The sample comes from a study of γδ T cells in repeated Plasmodium falciparum infection. In the study overall: Malaria-naive adults were infected with P. falciparum NF54 four times over roughly 620 days. Sampling occurred at baseline, pre-infection for selected infections, and 21 days post-infection.

Sequencing covered both gamma and delta TCR chains per sample. TCRdb processed the multiplex PCR reads again with the CATT caller. The sample contains about 50,000 delta-chain clones, about 1.9% of which appear only once. Overall study results and limits: In Vdelta2-negative, largely Vdelta1+, gammadelta repertoires, repeated controlled infections appeared to drive clonal selection waves.

The TCR comes from a pool of human donors (malaria-infected and uninfected, not separated). There is no J gene call, but TRDV1 is given as the V gene; TRDD3, the D gene given by the table, was not confirmed from the DNA. Sequencing input: gamma-delta T cells from blood. The CDR3 is CALGETRIPTWAGGYRDDKLIF. The CDR3 DNA reads as TGTGCTCTTGGGGAAACGAGAATTCCTACGTGGGCTGGGGGATACAGGGACGATAAACTCATCTTC.